The 21 T cell receptor beta chains below come from one sample, sequenced in a study of CD4+ T cells in melanoma. The repertoire was sequenced with immunoSEQ multiplex PCR; TCRdb's copy has only in-frame clones and lacks some. The table has about 140,000 clones, around 90% seen once. Receptors originate from a human donor with melanoma.

This sequence joins TRBV9 and TRBJ1-6, with D possibly matching TRBD1 (5 bases). Trimming cost V 7 bases and J 14 bases, with 28 bases left between them. The V gene's germline CDR1 is SGDLS and CDR2 YYNGEE. The CDR3 spans 16 residues. The chain's CDR3 is CASRSSVDSLFGALHF. In DNA, the CDR3 is TGTGCCAGCCGAAGTAGCGTCGACAGCCTTTTTGGGGCCCTCCACTTT.

The rearrangement links TRBV7-9 to TRBJ1-5; D call uncertain. The CDR3 has 13 amino acids. CDR1 and CDR2 from the germline V gene are SEHNR and FQNEAQ (reference sequence). Trimming cost V 8 bases and J 4 bases, with 12 bases left between them. As DNA, the CDR3 is TGTGCCAGCGGAGAGGGTTCTAATCAGCCCCAGCATTTT. Its translation is CASGEGSNQPQHF.

This chain joins TRBV18 and TRBJ1-2; TRBD1 matches at 9 bases. Germline-derived CDR1 and CDR2 are KGHSH and LQKENI. The length of the CDR3 is 15 residues. Germline trimming cut 3 bases from V and 3 bases from J; bases unmatched to any gene: 5. The CDR3 coding sequence is TGTGCCAGCTCACCCTACCGGACAGGGGACTATGGCTACACCTTC. This gives the protein CASSPYRTGDYGYTF.

V is TRBV2 and J is TRBJ2-5, with a weak D call TRBD2 (6 bases). Germline CDR1 and CDR2: SNHLY and FYNNEI. V was shortened by 4 bases and J by 1 base, with 13 bases between the two germline ends. The CDR3 runs 15 residues. This chain's CDR3 is CASSGERVPQETQYF. CDR3 in DNA: TGTGCCAGCAGTGGAGAGCGGGTCCCCCAAGAGACCCAGTACTTC.

CDR3 residues: CASSLYGSHSGANVLTF. The DNA of the CDR3 is TGTGCCAGCAGCTTGTATGGCAGCCACTCTGGGGCCAACGTCCTGACTTTC. The chain combines TRBV5-6 with TRBJ2-6; D call uncertain. The CDR3 length is 17 residues. Trimming took off 1 base at V and 0 bases at J, with 11 bases between the two ends. Germline CDR1 reads SGHDT; CDR2 reads YYEEEE.

This clone was recorded only once. V gene TRBV6-6 combines with J gene TRBJ2-1, with 8 bases matching TRBD2. Germline lookup yields CDR1 MNHNY and CDR2 SVGAGI (reference sequence). V lost 2 bases to trimming and J lost 5 bases; unmatched junction nucleotides: 2. The CDR3 sequence is 14 residues long. The CDR3 sequence is CASSYPGGDNEQFF. For the CDR3, the DNA is TGTGCCAGCAGTTACCCGGGGGGGGACAATGAGCAGTTCTTC.

This clone came up a few times. This chain links TRBV11-3 with TRBJ2-3, with 7 nucleotides matching TRBD2. This CDR3 has 15 residues. J was trimmed by 4 bases and V by 5 bases; bases with no gene match: 9. CDR1 SGHNT and CDR2 YENEEA come from the germline V gene. CDR3 loop: CASSIGEGEADTQYF. The CDR3 nucleotides are TGTGCCAGCAGCATCGGGGAGGGCGAGGCAGATACGCAGTATTTT.

V usage is TRBV19 and J usage is TRBJ1-6; 7 bases are shared with TRBD1. This CDR3 region has 14 residues. Germline loops: CDR1 LNHDA, CDR2 SQIVND (reference sequence). J was trimmed by 9 bases and V by 5 bases; bases with no gene match: 7. CDR3 in amino acids: CASSSTGTGSPLHF. The CDR3 DNA sequence: TGTGCCAGTAGTTCGACAGGGACGGGTTCACCCCTCCACTTT.

The gene calls are TRBV5-4 and TRBJ1-2; D is perhaps TRBD1 (5 bases). Trimming removed 3 bases from V and 2 bases from J, with 11 bases in between. This CDR3 has 14 amino acids. Germline V gives CDR1 SGHNT, CDR2 YYREEE (reference sequence). CDR3 region: CASSSGPTNYGYTF. CDR3 DNA: TGTGCCAGCAGCTCGGGACCAACCAACTATGGCTACACCTTC. The entire variable domain, with the rest obtained from reference TRBV5-4 and TRBJ1-2, is as follows: ETGVTQSPTHLIKTRGQQVTLRCSSQSGHNTVSWYQQALGQGPQFIFQYYREEENGRGNFPPRFSGLQFPNYSSELNVNALELDDSALYLCASSSGPTNYGYTFGSGTRLTVV.

The J gene is TRBJ1-2, the V gene TRBV5-1, with a weak D call TRBD1 (5 bases). The CDR3 loop spans 14 amino acids. Germline assignment: CDR1 SGHRS and CDR2 YFSETQ. The germline V and J ends were trimmed by 2 bases and 4 bases, with 12 bases remaining between them. The CDR3 here is CASSFAGTGYGYTF. The CDR3 nucleotides read TGCGCCAGCAGCTTTGCCGGGACGGGCTATGGCTACACCTTC.

The chain is built from TRBV4-2 and TRBJ2-2; the match to TRBD2 covers 8 bases. Unmatched junction bases numbered 5, after V lost 4 bases and J lost 4 bases. Germline CDR1 LGHNA, CDR2 YNFKEQ. This CDR3 has 15 residues. CDR3 amino acids: CASSLGLEGTGELFF. DNA of the CDR3: TGTGCCAGCAGCCTGGGACTAGAGGGCACCGGGGAGCTGTTTTTT.

This clone was seen a handful of times. The V and J genes are TRBV6-1 and TRBJ2-1; 10 bases are a match to TRBD2. Germline CDR1 is MNHNS and CDR2 is SASEGT. The CDR3 spans 15 residues. Trimming cost V 2 bases and J 2 bases; bases outside gene matches: 0. CDR3 in amino acids: CASSESGGAYNEQFF. The DNA of the CDR3 is TGTGCCAGCAGTGAAAGCGGGGGGGCCTACAATGAGCAGTTCTTC.

The CDR3 bases are TGTGCCAGCAGTGAAGCCACACAGGGTCAGCCCCAGCATTTT. Protein sequence: CASSEATQGQPQHF. The chain couples TRBV2 to TRBJ1-5; a weak D match, TRBD1 (6 bases). Germline V gives CDR1 SNHLY, CDR2 FYNNEI. The length of the CDR3 is 14 residues. The ends were cut back, 0 bases at V and 6 bases at J, with 9 bases in the middle.

This chain uses TRBV7-2 with TRBJ1-6, with unresolved D. This CDR3 has 13 residues. Deletions cut 5 bases from V and 9 bases from J, with 11 bases between. Germline V CDR1 and CDR2: SGHTA, FQGNSA. CDR3 sequence reads: CASSLEFGSPLHF. Here the CDR3 DNA reads TGTGCCAGCAGCCTAGAGTTCGGTTCACCCCTCCACTTT.

The gene calls are TRBV6-1 and TRBJ1-5; D gene ambiguous. The CDR3 runs to 12 residues. CDR1 and CDR2 from the germline V gene are MNHNS and SASEGT. The ends were cut back, 0 bases at V and 9 bases at J, with 6 bases in the middle. The CDR3 region is CASSEARRPQHF. As DNA, the CDR3 is TGTGCCAGCAGTGAAGCTAGGCGGCCCCAGCATTTT.

The V and J genes are TRBV18 and TRBJ2-5, with D maybe TRBD2 (5 bases). Trimming cost V 0 bases and J 0 bases, with 14 bases left between them. This CDR3 region has 17 residues. Germline V CDR1 and CDR2: KGHSH, LQKENI. In nucleotides, the CDR3 is TGTGCCAGCTCACCACCGGGCCGGACGGGATACCAAGAGACCCAGTACTTC. This encodes CASSPPGRTGYQETQYF. Based on the CDR3 plus reference TRBV18 and TRBJ2-5, the full variable domain is NAGVMQNPRHLVRRRGQEARLRCSPMKGHSHVYWYRQLPEEGLKFMVYLQKENIIDESGMPKERFSAEFPKEGPSILRIQQVVRGDSAAYFCASSPPGRTGYQETQYFGPGTRLLVL.

CDR3 protein: CASSGKGGVQPQHF. CDR3 sequence (DNA): TGTGCCAGCAGTGGAAAAGGCGGGGTTCAGCCCCAGCATTTT. The chain couples TRBV6-5 to TRBJ1-5; no firm D call. Trimming shortened V by 5 bases and J by 6 bases, and 14 bases separated the two germline ends. The length of the CDR3 is 14 residues. Looked up from germline, CDR1 is MNHEY and CDR2 is SVGAGI.

The genes are TRBV7-2 and TRBJ2-7, with 10 bases aligning to TRBD2. The CDR3 contains 15 residues. The V and J ends lost 3 bases and 1 base, in that order; junction bases with no gene match: 3. CDR1 SGHTA and CDR2 FQGNSA come from the germline V gene. The CDR3 nucleotides are TGTGCCAGCAGCTTTAGAGCGGGGGGGTCCTACGAGCAGTACTTC. This encodes CASSFRAGGSYEQYF. The whole variable domain, remainder taken from reference TRBV7-2 and TRBJ2-7, is GAGVSQSPSNKVTEKGKDVELRCDPISGHTALYWYRQSLGQGLEFLIYFQGNSAPDKSGLPSDRFSAERTGGSVSTLTIQRTQQEDSAVYLCASSFRAGGSYEQYFGPGTRLTVT.

The rearrangement uses TRBV19 and TRBJ1-1; 8 nucleotides match TRBD1. This CDR3 contains 14 residues. V trimming: 5 bases; J trimming: 1 base; junction bases outside the gene matches: 3. From germline, CDR1 is LNHDA and CDR2 SQIVND (reference sequence). This CDR3 is CASSPRGRNTEAFF. The CDR3 DNA sequence: TGTGCCAGTAGTCCCAGGGGGCGGAACACTGAAGCTTTCTTT.

The genes are TRBV7-3 and TRBJ2-5, with D possibly TRBD1 on 5 matching bases. The V gene's germline CDR1 is SGHTA and CDR2 FQGTGA. V was pared by 8 bases and J by 5 bases, with 15 bases between. This CDR3 spans 13 amino acids. The CDR3 loop reads CASGQAFSETQYF. For the CDR3, the DNA is TGTGCCAGCGGACAAGCTTTTTCGGAGACCCAGTACTTC.

V is TRBV7-2 and J is TRBJ1-5, with D uncertain. CDR1 is SGHTA and CDR2 is FQGNSA in the germline V gene. The CDR3 extends over 13 amino acids. V was trimmed by 5 bases and J by 5 bases, leaving 10 bases between them. The CDR3 DNA reads as TGTGCCAGCAGCCAGAGAGCGGATCAGCCCCAGCATTTT. Its protein product is CASSQRADQPQHF.